The clone carrying this T cell receptor (beta chain) was seen more than once but under ten times. The record originates from a study of T-cell memory formation after mild COVID-19. One entry per CDR3 protein results from TCRdb running MiXCR on the 5' RACE reads. Of 450,000 to 650,000 distinct CDR3 sequences listed, less than 25% are singletons. This receptor was taken from an adult woman who had mild COVID-19 (a few samples of this study predate the infection). Cell type and time point are not known. Sequenced material: PBMCs or a T cell subset sorted from them (not recorded which).

The CDR3 bases are TGTGCCACCAGCAGAGTGGTAACCGGGGAGCTGTTTTTT. Protein product: CATSRVVTGELFF. The gene calls are TRBV15 and TRBJ2-2; unclear D gene. Germline assignment: CDR1 LNHNV and CDR2 YYDKDF (reference sequence). This CDR3 has 13 residues. Trimming cost V 1 base and J 5 bases, with 5 bases left between them.